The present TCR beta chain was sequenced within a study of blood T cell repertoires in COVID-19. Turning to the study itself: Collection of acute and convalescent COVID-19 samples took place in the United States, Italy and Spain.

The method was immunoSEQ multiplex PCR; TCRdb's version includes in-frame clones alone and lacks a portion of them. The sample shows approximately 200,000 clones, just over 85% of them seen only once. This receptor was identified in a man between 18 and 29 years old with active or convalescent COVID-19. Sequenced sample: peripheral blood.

The CDR3, as DNA: TGTGCCTGGAGTCCTCGGGGCACAGGGTACGAGCAGTACTTC. Translation gives CAWSPRGTGYEQYF. The rearrangement links TRBV30 to TRBJ2-7; possible D gene TRBD1, 6 bases. The germline V and J ends were trimmed by 2 bases and 4 bases, with 15 bases remaining between them. This CDR3 region has 14 residues. Germline CDR1 and CDR2: GTSNPN and SVGIG (reference sequence).